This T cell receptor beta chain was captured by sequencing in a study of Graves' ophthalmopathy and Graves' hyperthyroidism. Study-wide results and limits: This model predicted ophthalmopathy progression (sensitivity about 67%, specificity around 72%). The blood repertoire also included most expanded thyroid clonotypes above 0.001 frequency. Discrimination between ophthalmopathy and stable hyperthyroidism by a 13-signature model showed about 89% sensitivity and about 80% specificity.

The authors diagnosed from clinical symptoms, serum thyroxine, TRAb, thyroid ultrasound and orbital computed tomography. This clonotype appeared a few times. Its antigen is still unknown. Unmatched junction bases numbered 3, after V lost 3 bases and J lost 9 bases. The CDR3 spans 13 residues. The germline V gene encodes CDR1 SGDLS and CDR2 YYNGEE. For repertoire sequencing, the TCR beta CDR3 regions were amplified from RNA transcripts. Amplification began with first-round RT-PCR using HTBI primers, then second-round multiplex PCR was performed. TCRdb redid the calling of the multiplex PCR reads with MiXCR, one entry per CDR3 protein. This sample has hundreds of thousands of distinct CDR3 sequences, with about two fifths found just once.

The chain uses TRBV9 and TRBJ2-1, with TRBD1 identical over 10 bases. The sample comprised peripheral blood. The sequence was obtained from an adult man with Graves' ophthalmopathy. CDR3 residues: CASSGQGAGEQFF. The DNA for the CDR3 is TGTGCCAGCAGCGGACAGGGGGCAGGTGAGCAGTTCTTC. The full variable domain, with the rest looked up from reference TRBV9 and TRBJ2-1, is DSGVTQTPKHLITATGQRVTLRCSPRSGDLSVYWYQQSLDQGLQFLIQYYNGEERAKGNILERFSAQQFPDLHSELNLSSLELGDSALYFCASSGQGAGEQFFGPGTRLTVL.